These 2 T cell receptor beta chains share one sample of origin, sequenced in a study of vaccination and CD4 T cells after COVID-19. Specified treatment: roughly 10-day PBMC culture with coronavirus spike peptide pools or control peptides (ViraFEST assay). Antigens for these TCRs are unknown. Sequence data for DNA of cultured CD4+ T cells were generated by the Oncomine TCR Beta short-read assay. TCRdb reanalysed the PCR reads using MiXCR and keeps one entry per CDR3 protein. The sample records approximately 16,000 distinct CDR3 sequences, around two fifths being singletons. The specimen comprised CD4+ T cells from blood, cultured in vitro, sampled after SARS-CoV-2 vaccination. The source is a human donor who had recovered from COVID-19.

V usage is TRBV7-3 and J usage is TRBJ2-1; possibly TRBD1 or TRBD2 for D (5 bases each). The CDR3 has 16 amino acids. Per germline, CDR1 SGHTA and CDR2 FQGTGA. Trimming stripped 2 bases from V and 4 bases from J, with 15 bases between. The CDR3 DNA sequence: TGTGCCAGCAGCTTAGAGGGGACCTACGGGTACAATGAGCAGTTCTTC. This encodes CASSLEGTYGYNEQFF.

A few counts support this clonotype. The gene calls are TRBV5-6 and TRBJ2-7; 11 bases line up with TRBD2. The junction had 5 bases not matched to a gene; V was cut back by 2 bases and J by 7 bases. The CDR3 loop spans 14 amino acids. Germline CDR1 reads SGHDT; CDR2 reads YYEEEE. As DNA, the CDR3 is TGTGCCAGCAGCTTAGTGACTAGCGGGGTGGAGCAGTACTTC. Translating it yields CASSLVTSGVEQYF.